These T cell receptor beta chains were read from a single sample in a study of beta chain features in type 1 diabetes. Produced via immunoSEQ multiplex PCR; TCRdb's table is partial and in-frame only. The sample contains hundreds of thousands of clones, 15% to 19% of which appear only once. Material: naive CD4+ T cells from blood. The receptors come from a man in his late teens or twenties in good health. CDR3s include the opening cysteine and the closing phenylalanine or tryptophan. The D gene is left open where the match is weak. The size field is filled for only some rows; it gives once, few, many or a size class.

14,TRBV18,TRBJ2-4,.,.,CASSLDLAKNIQYF,TGTGCCAGCTCACTAGATCTAGCCAAAAACATTCAGTACTTC
14,TRBV4-2,TRBJ2-3,.,few,CASSQDPKGDTQYF,TGTGCCAGCAGCCAAGATCCCAAGGGGGATACGCAGTATTTT
14,TRBV7-9,TRBJ1-3,.,many,CASSSEGSGNTIYF,TGTGCCAGCAGCTCCGAAGGCTCTGGAAACACCATATATTTT
14,TRBV6-6,TRBJ2-7,.,few,CASSYSPLSGEQYF,TGTGCCAGCAGTTACTCTCCCCTGTCAGGCGAGCAGTACTTC
16,TRBV5-1,TRBJ2-3,.,few,CASSLGEFVGTDTQYF,TGCGCCAGCAGCTTGGGGGAGTTTGTTGGCACAGATACGCAGTATTTT
16,TRBV28,TRBJ2-3,TRBD1,.,CASSPRTGVSTDTQYF,TGTGCCAGCAGCCCAAGGACAGGGGTGAGCACAGATACGCAGTATTTT
15,TRBV4-1,TRBJ1-2,.,.,CASSQDRNGNYGYTF,TGCGCCAGCAGCCAAGATCGAAACGGGAACTATGGCTACACCTTC
15,TRBV4-1,TRBJ2-7,TRBD2,.,CASSQPGLAAYEQYF,TGCGCCAGCAGCCAACCGGGACTAGCGGCCTACGAGCAGTACTTC
16,TRBV9,TRBJ2-1,TRBD2,.,CASSARAGGGYNEQFF,TGTGCCAGCAGCGCGCGAGCGGGAGGGGGCTACAATGAGCAGTTCTTC
16,TRBV7-2,TRBJ2-5,TRBD2,few,CASSFPSGREGETQYF,TGTGCCAGCAGCTTCCCCAGCGGGAGGGAGGGAGAGACCCAGTACTTC
17,TRBV5-1,TRBJ2-7,TRBD1,.,CASRIIFARDSRYEQYF,TGCGCCAGCAGGATCATATTTGCTAGGGACAGCCGCTACGAGCAGTACTTC
12,TRBV19,TRBJ2-1,.,.,CASSSKTGEQFF,TGTGCCAGTAGTTCTAAGACCGGTGAGCAGTTCTTC
14,TRBV5-5,TRBJ2-5,.,few,CASSFSSGGETQYF,TGTGCCAGCAGCTTCTCGTCAGGGGGGGAGACCCAGTACTTC
15,TRBV4-2,TRBJ2-7,TRBD1,few,CASSPRPGQGGGQYF,TGTGCCAGCAGCCCACGGCCCGGACAGGGCGGAGGGCAGTACTTC
15,TRBV23-1,TRBJ2-3,TRBD2,few,CASNSAGGRTDTQYF,TGCGCCAGCAACTCAGCGGGAGGTCGGACAGATACGCAGTATTTT
15,TRBV7-2,TRBJ2-1,.,few,CASSRGTKSYNEQFF,TGTGCCAGCAGTAGGGGCACGAAGTCCTACAATGAGCAGTTCTTC
17,TRBV7-9,TRBJ1-1,TRBD1,few,CASSPRPTGDMNTEAFF,TGTGCCAGCAGCCCTAGACCGACAGGGGACATGAACACTGAAGCTTTCTTT
14,TRBV2,TRBJ1-2,TRBD1,.,CASSWDRVVHGYTF,TGTGCCAGCAGTTGGGACAGGGTGGTTCATGGCTACACCTTC
14,TRBV5-1,TRBJ2-2,TRBD1,.,CASSLGQGAGELFF,TGCGCCAGCAGCCTCGGACAGGGGGCCGGGGAGCTGTTTTTT
11,TRBV28,TRBJ2-1,.,.,CASQGYNEQFF,TGTGCCAGCCAGGGGTACAATGAGCAGTTCTTC
14,TRBV29-1,TRBJ2-7,TRBD2,.,CSVGTSGDRGGQYF,TGCAGCGTGGGGACTAGCGGGGACCGCGGGGGGCAGTACTTC
13,TRBV14,TRBJ2-7,.,.,CVDSTLDPGEQYF,TGTGTCGACAGCACCCTTGATCCGGGCGAGCAGTACTTC
13,TRBV5-1,TRBJ2-7,.,few,CASSLADRYEQYF,TGCGCCAGCAGCTTGGCTGACAGATACGAGCAGTACTTC
18,TRBV7-3,TRBJ2-3,TRBD2,.,CASSLSVKAGGSTDTQYF,TGTGCCAGCAGCTTATCTGTCAAGGCGGGAGGGAGCACAGATACGCAGTATTTT
15,TRBV9,TRBJ1-2,TRBD1,few,CASSDRTGAPYGYTF,TGTGCCAGCAGCGATAGGACAGGGGCGCCCTATGGCTACACCTTC
15,TRBV28,TRBJ1-2,.,few,CASSTYNQGSYGYTF,TGTGCCAGCAGCACTTATAACCAAGGTAGCTATGGCTACACCTTC
15,TRBV18,TRBJ2-7,.,.,CASSQPGKGTDEQYF,TGTGCCAGCTCACAGCCGGGGAAGGGGACTGACGAGCAGTACTTC
17,TRBV15,TRBJ2-5,TRBD2,few,CATSRAGLAGVPETQYF,TGTGCCACCAGCAGGGCCGGACTAGCGGGGGTTCCAGAGACCCAGTACTTC
16,TRBV7-9,TRBJ2-6,.,few,CASSSSGSAGANVLTF,TGTGCCAGCAGCTCCTCGGGGAGCGCTGGGGCCAACGTCCTGACTTTC
15,TRBV6-5,TRBJ2-7,.,.,CASSYSARLTYEQYF,TGTGCCAGCAGTTACTCGGCCCGTCTAACCTACGAGCAGTACTTC
14,TRBV7-9,TRBJ2-5,.,few,CASSFEWGGETQYF,TGTGCCAGCAGCTTCGAGTGGGGCGGAGAGACCCAGTACTTC
13,TRBV18,TRBJ2-5,.,few,CASSPPPQETQYF,TGTGCCAGCTCACCACCGCCACAAGAGACCCAGTACTTC
15,TRBV9,TRBJ2-7,TRBD1,.,CASSRGTGETYEQYF,TGTGCCAGCAGCAGAGGGACAGGGGAGACCTACGAGCAGTACTTC
14,TRBV27,TRBJ2-1,TRBD2,few,CASSFASGNNEQFF,TGTGCCAGCAGTTTCGCTAGCGGGAACAATGAGCAGTTCTTC
14,TRBV5-1,TRBJ2-4,.,few,CASMDTWAKNIQYF,TGCGCCAGCATGGATACCTGGGCCAAAAACATTCAGTACTTC
15,TRBV9,TRBJ2-2,.,.,CASSGPTGHTGELFF,TGTGCCAGCAGCGGGCCGACAGGTCACACCGGGGAGCTGTTTTTT
14,TRBV5-1,TRBJ1-2,.,few,CASSLGQVGDGYTF,TGCGCCAGCAGCTTGGGACAGGTGGGGGATGGCTACACCTTC